The T cell receptor beta chain described here comes from a study of identical twins. This clonotype has at least ten counts. TCRdb redid the calling of the 5' RACE reads with MiXCR, one entry per CDR3 protein. Of 250,000 or so distinct CDR3 sequences listed, 5.5% to 8% are singletons. Trimming removed 0 bases at V and 3 bases at J, with 6 bases between. The germline gives CDR1 LNHNV, CDR2 YYDKDF (reference sequence). This CDR3 is 15 amino acids long. The same sample was also used in a study of yellow fever vaccine responses in identical twins.

The chain uses TRBV15 and TRBJ2-6; unclear D gene. Sequences were obtained from memory (CD45RO+) T cells sorted from blood. The clonotype comes from a young woman in good health. The CDR3 coding sequence is TGTGCCACCAGCAGAGATTACGGTGGGGCCAACGTCCTGACTTTC. It codes for CATSRDYGGANVLTF. Based on the CDR3 plus reference TRBV15 and TRBJ2-6, the full variable domain is DAMVIQNPRYQVTQFGKPVTLSCSQTLNHNVMYWYQQKSSQAPKLLFHYYDKDFNNEADTPDNFQSRRPNTSFCFLDIRSPGLGDTAMYLCATSRDYGGANVLTFGAGSRLTVL.